This paragraph covers one TCR beta chain sequence. Its antigen is currently unknown. The source of the sample is a study of Graves' ophthalmopathy and Graves' hyperthyroidism. Broader study findings: Ophthalmopathy cases were distinguished from stable hyperthyroidism by a 13-signature model, reaching roughly 90% sensitivity and 65% to 83% specificity.

Someone took the PBMCs out of around 10 ml of fresh peripheral blood. The CDR3 spans 16 residues. With V trimmed by 7 bases and J by 3 bases, 13 bases remained unmatched. TCR beta CDR3 regions were amplified from RNA transcripts. In the first round, RT-PCR was carried out with HTBI primers, and a multiplex PCR formed the second round. TCRdb re-called the multiplex PCR reads through MiXCR, storing one row per CDR3 protein. The repertoire holds around 470,000 distinct CDR3 sequences, with around 14% as singletons. V is TRBV12-3 or TRBV12-4 and J is TRBJ1-2, with TRBD1 identical over 8 bases. This receptor was identified in a woman in her twenties or thirties with Graves' ophthalmopathy. Sequenced sample: blood. The CDR3 DNA sequence: TGTGCCAGCACCCCTACCGGGGACAGGCGAGACTATGGCTACACCTTC. The encoded protein is CASTPTGDRRDYGYTF.